This TCR beta chain derives from a study of T cell responses to AZD1222 COVID-19 vaccine. Study outcomes and limitations: Spike-specific TCRs gained breadth and depth after people received two AZD1222 doses. Without day 14 samples, only post-peak T cell repertoires were studied. AZD1222 recipients seropositive at baseline numbered only 5 or 6. Spike as a whole was targeted by vaccine-associated CD4 TCRs, dominant at 160-218 and 743-854.

Points on this clone: Its antigen is unidentified.

Per the germline V gene, CDR1 is SGHDN and CDR2 is FVKESK. This CDR3 comprises 16 residues. With V trimmed by 4 bases and J by 8 bases, 12 bases remained unmatched. Sequenced by immunoSEQ multiplex PCR; TCRdb stores in-frame clones only, minus some. The data hold under 85,000 clones, with around 87% observed a single time. The sequence derives from an adult in good health. Sequencing used peripheral blood, obtained on day 0 of AZD1222 vaccination. The chain combines TRBV14 with TRBJ2-1, with 9 bases identical to TRBD1. DNA for the CDR3: TGTGCCAGCAGCCTTCCCGGGACAGGGTATGGCGATGAGCAGTTCTTC. Its translation is CASSLPGTGYGDEQFF.